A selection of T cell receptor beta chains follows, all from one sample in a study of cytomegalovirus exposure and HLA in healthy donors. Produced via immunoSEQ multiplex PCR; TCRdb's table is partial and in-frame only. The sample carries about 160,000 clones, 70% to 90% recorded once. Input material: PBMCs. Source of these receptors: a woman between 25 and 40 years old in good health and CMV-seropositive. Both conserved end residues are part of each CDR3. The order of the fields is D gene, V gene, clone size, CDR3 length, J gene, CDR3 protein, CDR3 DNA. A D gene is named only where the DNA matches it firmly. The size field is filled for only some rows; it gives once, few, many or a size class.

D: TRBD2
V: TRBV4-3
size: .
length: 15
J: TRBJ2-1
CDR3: CASTPRTSGGSDGFF
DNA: TGCGCCAGCACCCCCAGGACTAGCGGGGGATCCGACGGGTTCTTC

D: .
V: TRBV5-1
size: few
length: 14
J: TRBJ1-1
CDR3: CASSLVSPNTEAFF
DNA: TGCGCCAGCAGCTTGGTTTCCCCAAACACTGAAGCTTTCTTT

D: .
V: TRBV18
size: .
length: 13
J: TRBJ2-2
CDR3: CASSPAGTGELFF
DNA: TGTGCCAGCTCACCGGCAGGGACCGGGGAGCTGTTTTTT

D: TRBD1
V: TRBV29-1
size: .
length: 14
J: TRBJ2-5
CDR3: CSVRGQGSSETQYF
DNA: TGCAGCGTGAGGGGACAGGGTAGTTCAGAGACCCAGTACTTC

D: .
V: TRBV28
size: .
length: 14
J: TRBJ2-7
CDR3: CASSLHGQNYEQYF
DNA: TGTGCCAGCAGTTTGCACGGACAGAACTACGAGCAGTACTTC

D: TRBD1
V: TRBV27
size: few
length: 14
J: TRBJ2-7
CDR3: CASSSRTGGYEQYF
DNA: TGTGCCAGCAGTTCGCGGACAGGGGGTTACGAGCAGTACTTC

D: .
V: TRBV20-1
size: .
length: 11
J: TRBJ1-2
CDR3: CSARNKYGYTF
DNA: TGCAGTGCTAGAAATAAATATGGCTACACCTTC

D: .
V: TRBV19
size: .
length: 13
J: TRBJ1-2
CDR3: CASRHWPPYGYTF
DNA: TGTGCCAGTCGCCATTGGCCCCCCTATGGCTACACCTTC

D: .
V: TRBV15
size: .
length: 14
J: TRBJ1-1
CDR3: CATSKDGMNTEAFF
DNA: TGTGCCACCAGCAAGGACGGGATGAACACTGAAGCTTTCTTT

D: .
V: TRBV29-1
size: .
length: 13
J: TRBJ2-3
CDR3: CSAGTSPEDTQYF
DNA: TGCAGCGCCGGGACATCCCCCGAAGATACGCAGTATTTT

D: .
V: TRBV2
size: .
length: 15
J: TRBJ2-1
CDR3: CASSLLLGSYNEQFF
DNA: TGTGCCAGCAGTCTTTTACTTGGCTCCTACAATGAGCAGTTCTTC

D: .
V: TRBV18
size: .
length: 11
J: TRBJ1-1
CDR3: CASSLLFEAFF
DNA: TGTGCCAGCTCACTATTATTTGAAGCTTTCTTT

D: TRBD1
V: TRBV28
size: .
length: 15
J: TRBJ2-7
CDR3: CASSSQAGQGVGRYF
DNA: TGTGCCAGCAGTTCTCAAGCGGGACAGGGAGTGGGGAGGTACTTC

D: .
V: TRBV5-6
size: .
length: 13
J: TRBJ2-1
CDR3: CASSLQYPLQEFF
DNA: TGTGCCAGCAGCTTACAGTACCCCTTACAAGAGTTCTTC

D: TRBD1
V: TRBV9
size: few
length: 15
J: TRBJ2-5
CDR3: CASSTSTGEEKTQYF
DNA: TGTGCCAGCAGCACATCGACAGGGGAGGAAAAGACCCAGTACTTC

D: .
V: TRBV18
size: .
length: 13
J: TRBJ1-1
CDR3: CASSTDSNTEAFF
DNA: TGTGCCAGCTCAACAGATTCGAACACTGAAGCTTTCTTT

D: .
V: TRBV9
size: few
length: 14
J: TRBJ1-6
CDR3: CASSLNSLNSPLHF
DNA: TGTGCCAGCAGCCTAAACTCACTTAATTCACCCCTCCACTTT

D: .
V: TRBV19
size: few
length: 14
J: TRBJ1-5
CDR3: CASTDRVQSQPQHF
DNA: TGTGCCAGTACTGACAGAGTGCAAAGTCAGCCCCAGCATTTT

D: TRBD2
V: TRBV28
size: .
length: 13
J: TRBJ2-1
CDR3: CASSLSTSGDQFF
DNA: TGTGCCAGCAGTTTGTCGACTAGCGGGGATCAGTTCTTC

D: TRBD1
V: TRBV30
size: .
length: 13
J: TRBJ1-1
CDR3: CAWTGQVDTEAFF
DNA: TGTGCCTGGACAGGACAGGTGGACACTGAAGCTTTCTTT

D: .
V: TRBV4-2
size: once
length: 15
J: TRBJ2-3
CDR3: CASSQEATGRDTQYF
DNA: TGTGCCAGCAGCCAAGAGGCGACGGGAAGAGATACGCAGTATTTT

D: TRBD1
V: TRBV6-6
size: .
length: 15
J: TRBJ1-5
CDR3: CASTRQGYSNQPQHF
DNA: TGTGCCAGCACCCGACAGGGGTATAGCAATCAGCCCCAGCATTTT

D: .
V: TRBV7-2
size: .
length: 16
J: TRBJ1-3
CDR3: CASSLVPGSSGNTIYF
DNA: TGTGCCAGCAGCTTAGTGCCGGGTTCCTCTGGAAACACCATATATTTT

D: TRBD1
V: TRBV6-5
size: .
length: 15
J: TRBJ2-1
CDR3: CASSYDGQGYNEQFF
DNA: TGTGCCAGCAGTTACGACGGACAGGGCTACAATGAGCAGTTCTTC

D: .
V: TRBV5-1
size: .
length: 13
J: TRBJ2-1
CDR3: CASSALGYNEQFF
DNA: TGCGCCAGCAGCGCGCTAGGTTACAATGAGCAGTTCTTC

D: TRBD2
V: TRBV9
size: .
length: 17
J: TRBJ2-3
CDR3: CASSPRGAGGPTDTQYF
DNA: TGTGCCAGCAGCCCCCGGGGAGCGGGGGGCCCCACAGATACGCAGTATTTT

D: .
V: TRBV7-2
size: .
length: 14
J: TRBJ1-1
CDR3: CASTSTGLNTEAFF
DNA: TGTGCCAGCACATCAACAGGATTGAACACTGAAGCTTTCTTT

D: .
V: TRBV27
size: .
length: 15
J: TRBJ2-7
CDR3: CASSLLRGASSEQYF
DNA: TGTGCCAGCAGTCTACTCCGGGGGGCCTCCTCCGAGCAGTACTTC

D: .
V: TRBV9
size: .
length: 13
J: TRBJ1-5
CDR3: CASSVNGVSAQHF
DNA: TGTGCCAGCAGCGTAAACGGGGTTTCAGCCCAGCATTTT

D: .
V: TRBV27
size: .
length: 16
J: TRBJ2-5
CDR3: CASSSSTGGKRETQYF
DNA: .

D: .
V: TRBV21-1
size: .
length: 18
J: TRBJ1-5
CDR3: CASSKVSGGDYSNQPQHF
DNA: TGTGCCAGCAGCAAAGTTTCAGGGGGCGACTATAGCAATCAGCCCCAGCATTTT

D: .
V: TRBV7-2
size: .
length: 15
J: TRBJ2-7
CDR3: CASSPGGTSSYEQYF
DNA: TGTGCCAGCAGCCCAGGAGGGACGTCCTCCTACGAGCAGTACTTC

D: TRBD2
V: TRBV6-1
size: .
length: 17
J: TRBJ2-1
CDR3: CASSAAGGFGAYNEQFF
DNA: TGTGCCAGCAGTGCGGCGGGGGGTTTCGGGGCCTACAATGAGCAGTTCTTC

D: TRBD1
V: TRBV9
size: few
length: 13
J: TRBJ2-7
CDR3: CASSARDSYEQYF
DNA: TGTGCCAGCAGCGCAAGGGACAGCTACGAGCAGTACTTC

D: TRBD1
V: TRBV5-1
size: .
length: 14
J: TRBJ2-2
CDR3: CASSLTGGSGELFF
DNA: TGCGCCAGCAGCTTGACAGGGGGTTCCGGGGAGCTGTTTTTT

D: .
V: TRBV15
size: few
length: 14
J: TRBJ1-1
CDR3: CATSSPRGFTEAFF
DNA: TGTGCCACCAGCAGTCCACGGGGGTTCACTGAAGCTTTCTTT

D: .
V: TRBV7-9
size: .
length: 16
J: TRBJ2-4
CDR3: CASSLDRVLAKNIQYF
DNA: TGTGCCAGCAGCTTAGACAGAGTTTTAGCCAAAAACATTCAGTACTTC

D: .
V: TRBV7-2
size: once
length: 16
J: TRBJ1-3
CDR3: CASSSSRILSGNTIYF
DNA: TGTGCCAGCAGCTCTAGCCGGATCCTCTCTGGAAACACCATATATTTT

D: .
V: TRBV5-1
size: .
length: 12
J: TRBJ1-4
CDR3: CASRLNNEKLFF
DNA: TGCGCCAGCAGGTTAAATAATGAAAAACTGTTTTTT

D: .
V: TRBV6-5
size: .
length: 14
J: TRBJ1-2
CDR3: CASSLTGGPYGYTF
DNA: TGTGCCAGCAGTCTGACAGGCGGCCCCTATGGCTACACCTTC

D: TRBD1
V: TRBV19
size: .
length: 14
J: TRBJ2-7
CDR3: CASSRPGQGFQQYF
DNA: TGTGCCAGTAGTAGACCGGGACAGGGGTTTCAGCAGTACTTC

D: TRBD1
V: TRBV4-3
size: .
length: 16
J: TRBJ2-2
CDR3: CASSQVRTGDGGELFF
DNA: TGCGCCAGCAGCCAAGTAAGGACAGGGGATGGCGGGGAGCTGTTTTTT

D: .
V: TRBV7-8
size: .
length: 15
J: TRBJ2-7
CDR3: CASSYQRVGVYEQYF
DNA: TGTGCCAGCAGCTACCAACGGGTAGGGGTGTACGAGCAGTACTTC

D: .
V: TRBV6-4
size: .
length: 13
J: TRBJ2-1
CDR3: CASSGTVYNEQFF
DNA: TGTGCCAGCAGTGGGACAGTATACAATGAGCAGTTCTTC

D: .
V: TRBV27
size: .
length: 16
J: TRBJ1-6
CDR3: CASSLFQASYNSPLHF
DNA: TGTGCCAGCAGTTTATTTCAGGCTTCCTATAATTCACCCCTCCACTTT

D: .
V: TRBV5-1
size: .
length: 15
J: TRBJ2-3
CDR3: CASSLGLGGQPTQYF
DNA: TGCGCCAGCAGCTTGGGTCTCGGGGGGCAACCAACGCAGTATTTT

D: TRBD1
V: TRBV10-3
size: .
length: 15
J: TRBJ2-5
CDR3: CAISEPGTGEETQYF
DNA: TGTGCCATCAGTGAACCCGGGACAGGGGAAGAGACCCAGTACTTC

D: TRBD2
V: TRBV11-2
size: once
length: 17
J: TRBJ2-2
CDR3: CASSLDRLAGVHGELFF
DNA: TGTGCCAGCAGCTTAGATCGGCTAGCGGGTGTTCACGGGGAGCTGTTTTTT

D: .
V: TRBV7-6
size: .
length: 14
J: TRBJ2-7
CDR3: CASSLVKQTYEQYF
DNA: TGTGCCAGCAGCTTAGTTAAACAGACGTACGAGCAGTACTTC